The 29 T cell receptor beta chains below all came from one sample that was sequenced in a study of Graves' ophthalmopathy and Graves' hyperthyroidism. As the template, RNA transcripts were used to amplify TCR beta CDR3 regions. Scientists carried out first-round RT-PCR using HTBI primers and then a second-round multiplex PCR. TCRdb called the multiplex PCR reads again in MiXCR, with one record for every CDR3 protein. The sample lists 400,000 to 450,000 distinct CDR3 sequences, around a fifth seen once, with 2.5% to 3% in the top ten. The material sequenced was peripheral blood. The receptors here all came from a woman between 18 and 30 years old with stable Graves' hyperthyroidism.

This clonotype was counted many times. This chain joins TRBV12-3 or TRBV12-4 and TRBJ2-7; no clear D. This CDR3 is built from 12 residues. V was shortened by 3 bases and J by 5 bases, with 8 bases between the two germline ends. CDR3 in amino acids: CASSLGTNEQYF. In nucleotides, the CDR3 is TGTGCCAGCAGTTTGGGAACCAACGAGCAGTACTTC.

This clonotype was seen only a few times. V is TRBV7-2 and J is TRBJ2-2; 10 nucleotides align to TRBD2. This CDR3 has 15 amino acids. Trimming removed 1 base from V and 6 bases from J; junction bases left unmatched: 2. Germline loops: CDR1 SGHTA, CDR2 FQGNSA. The CDR3 is CASSLVAGGAGELFF. The CDR3, as DNA: TGTGCCAGCAGCTTAGTAGCGGGGGGCGCCGGGGAGCTGTTTTTT.

This clonotype was detected ten times or more. J is TRBJ2-4 and V is TRBV7-2, with D possibly TRBD1 on 7 matching bases. This CDR3 has 14 residues. The V gene's germline CDR1 is SGHTA and CDR2 FQGNSA. Trimming left V 2 bases short and J 8 bases short, with 13 bases between. For the CDR3, the DNA is TGTGCCAGCAGCTTATTCCAGGGGGAGGACATTCAGTACTTC. Protein sequence: CASSLFQGEDIQYF.

This clonotype was seen many times. V gene TRBV19 combines with J gene TRBJ1-1; no clear D gene. Looked up from germline, CDR1 is LNHDA and CDR2 is SQIVND (reference sequence). V lost 1 base and J 5 bases, leaving 14 bases between the germline ends. This CDR3 is 15 amino acids long. The CDR3 coding sequence is TGTGCCAGTAGTATAGTTGATAGAATTACGACTGAAGCTTTCTTT. It encodes CASSIVDRITTEAFF.

This clonotype was counted ten times or more. The chain uses TRBV20-1 and TRBJ2-7; D gene ambiguous. The CDR3 has 12 residues. CDR1 DFQATT and CDR2 SNEGSKA come from the germline V gene (reference sequence). V was cut by 1 base and J by 2 bases, with 6 bases left in between. The CDR3 DNA reads as TGCAGTGCTAGAGTCGCAGCCTACGAGCAGTACTTC. It specifies CSARVAAYEQYF.

This clonotype was counted at least ten times. The CDR3 loop reads CASRGQAYGYTF. As DNA, the CDR3 is TGTGCCAGCAGAGGACAGGCCTATGGCTACACCTTC. This rearrangement joins TRBV11-2 to TRBJ1-2, with 7 bases fitting TRBD1. This CDR3 contains 12 residues. The V segment lost 6 bases and the J segment 4 bases; nucleotides outside the gene matches: 2. Per germline, CDR1 SGHAT and CDR2 FQNNGV.

The chain joins TRBV7-2 to TRBJ2-7; D is unresolved. V was trimmed by 5 bases and J by 3 bases, leaving 11 bases between them. CDR3 size: 13 residues. Germline V gene sequence: CDR1 SGHTA, CDR2 FQGNSA. CDR3 amino acids: CASSQTRLYEQYF. CDR3 nucleotides: TGTGCCAGCAGCCAGACCCGTCTCTACGAGCAGTACTTC.

This clonotype appeared a few times. The V gene is TRBV7-2, the J gene TRBJ2-5; D possibly matches TRBD1 or TRBD2 (6 bases each). The germline V gene has CDR1 SGHTA and CDR2 FQGNSA. V was trimmed by 5 bases and J by 5 bases, leaving 18 bases between them. This CDR3 comprises 15 residues. Here the CDR3 reads CASSPLGGQGETQYF. DNA for the CDR3: TGTGCCAGCAGCCCCCTTGGAGGGCAGGGGGAGACCCAGTACTTC.

The chain uses TRBV3-1 and TRBJ1-6; D call uncertain. Trimming shortened V by 0 bases and J by 6 bases, and 12 bases separated the two germline ends. This CDR3 region has 16 residues. Germline CDR1 reads LGHDT; CDR2 reads YNNKEL (reference sequence). CDR3 bases: TGTGCCAGCAGCCAAGATCGGAGGGTCCCTAATTCACCCCTCCACTTT. It is translated as CASSQDRRVPNSPLHF.

This clonotype was detected only a few times. A much larger clone differs by one base, so this may be a read error. This sequence joins TRBV28 and TRBJ1-5, with TRBD1 as a possible D gene (5 bases). The CDR3 consists of 13 residues. Germline assignment: CDR1 MDHEN and CDR2 SYDVKM. The CDR3 nucleotides are TGTGTCAGCAGCCGACAGTTTCTTCAGCCCCAGCATTTT. This sequence encodes CVSSRQFLQPQHF.

The chain has TRBV12-3 or TRBV12-4 and TRBJ2-5; 7 bases map to TRBD2. The V and J ends lost 1 base and 5 bases, in that order; junction bases with no gene match: 7. The CDR3 has 15 residues. Here the CDR3 reads CASSLEVGGRETQYF. CDR3 sequence (DNA): TGTGCCAGCAGTTTAGAAGTGGGGGGGAGGGAGACCCAGTACTTC.

This clonotype was found a few times. V is TRBV18 and J is TRBJ2-7; 13 nucleotides line up with TRBD2. V lost 4 bases, J lost 0 bases, and 6 bases stayed unmatched. The CDR3 totals 17 residues. Germline assignment: CDR1 KGHSH and CDR2 LQKENI. CDR3 region: CASSQRRTSGSSYEQYF. The CDR3, as DNA: TGTGCCAGCTCACAGCGCAGGACTAGCGGGAGCTCCTACGAGCAGTACTTC.

This clonotype was seen a handful of times. This chain uses TRBV9 with TRBJ2-7; D gene uncertain. Trimming took 1 base from V and 3 from J, leaving 17 bases between them. Looked up from germline, CDR1 is SGDLS and CDR2 is YYNGEE. The CDR3 totals 16 residues. Here the CDR3 reads CASSVSPVPFFYEQYF. DNA of the CDR3: TGTGCCAGCAGCGTATCTCCGGTCCCCTTTTTCTACGAGCAGTACTTC.

This clonotype has ten or more counts. This chain uses TRBV27 with TRBJ1-1; 12 nucleotides align to TRBD1. Germline trimming cut 5 bases from V and 6 bases from J; bases unmatched to any gene: 13. The CDR3 is 17 amino acids. Germline values: CDR1 MNHEY, CDR2 SMNVEV (reference sequence). CDR3 DNA: TGTGCCAGCAGTCCCACTCCCGGGACAGGGGGCAGGTCTGAAGCTTTCTTT. Translated: CASSPTPGTGGRSEAFF.

This clonotype was found a few times. The V and J genes are TRBV6-5 and TRBJ2-2, with a tentative D call TRBD1 (5 bases). Trimming removed 4 bases at V and 6 bases at J, with 15 bases between. Germline V gene sequence: CDR1 MNHEY, CDR2 SVGAGI. This CDR3 comprises 15 residues. DNA of the CDR3: TGTGCCAGCAGTTCCAGGGTTTTTAACCCCGGGGAGCTGTTTTTT. It specifies CASSSRVFNPGELFF.

The chain joins TRBV19 to TRBJ2-5; 8 nucleotides agree with TRBD1. This CDR3 comprises 11 residues. V was clipped by 8 bases and J by 4 bases; unmatched bases: 0. The V gene's germline CDR1 is LNHDA and CDR2 SQIVND (reference sequence). In DNA form, the CDR3 reads TGTGCCAGTCAGGGGGCAGAGACCCAGTACTTC. Translating it yields CASQGAETQYF.

This clonotype was observed many times. The chain employs TRBV5-8 and TRBJ2-7, with D maybe TRBD2 (6 bases). Germline CDR1 is SGHTS and CDR2 is YDEGEE. Trimming shortened V by 5 bases and J by 5 bases, and 20 bases separated the two germline ends. This CDR3 region has 15 residues. CDR3 sequence: CASSSGTHVYDEQYF. The CDR3 bases are TGTGCCAGCAGTTCCGGGACTCACGTTTATGACGAGCAGTACTTC.

This clonotype showed up many times. The gene calls are TRBV2 and TRBJ1-1; D gene unclear. Germline V gene data show CDR1 as SNHLY and CDR2 as FYNNEI. This CDR3 contains 13 residues. V was pared by 10 bases and J by 1 base, with 13 bases between. This chain's CDR3 is CATQGNGNTEAFF. The CDR3, as DNA: TGTGCCACCCAAGGGAACGGGAACACTGAAGCTTTCTTT.

This clonotype was detected only a few times. A much larger clone differs from this one at a single base, so this may be a read error. CDR3 protein: CASSFRLAGGAVYEQYF. The CDR3 nucleotides are TGTGCCAGCAGTTTCCGGCTAGCGGGAGGGGCTGTCTACGAGCAGTACTTC. V gene TRBV12-3 or TRBV12-4 combines with J gene TRBJ2-7; 12 bases match TRBD2. Trimming took 3 bases from V and 3 from J; bases not matched to a gene: 9. The CDR3 loop spans 17 amino acids.

This clonotype has ten or more counts. The chain joins TRBV25-1 to TRBJ2-7; no definite D call. This CDR3 spans 12 amino acids. Germline lookup yields CDR1 MGHDK and CDR2 SYGVNS. Trimming took 6 bases from V and 3 from J, leaving 9 bases between them. CDR3 DNA sequence: TGTGCCAGCAGCGACGATTTCTACGAGCAGTACTTC. Its translation: CASSDDFYEQYF.

The chain combines TRBV2 with TRBJ2-3; D gene unclear. This CDR3 has 14 amino acids. The V gene's germline CDR1 is SNHLY and CDR2 FYNNEI. V gave up 4 bases and J gave up 1 base, with 9 bases separating them. CDR3 loop: CASSATRRTDTQYF. In nucleotides, the CDR3 is TGTGCCAGCAGTGCTACTCGCCGCACAGATACGCAGTATTTT. The variable domain in full, completed from reference TRBV2 and TRBJ2-3, reads EPEVTQTPSHQVTQMGQEVILRCVPISNHLYFYWYRQILGQKVEFLVSFYNNEISEKSEIFDDQFSVERPDGSNFTLKIRSTKLEDSAMYFCASSATRRTDTQYFGPGTRLTVL.

This clonotype was counted many times. V usage is TRBV18 and J usage is TRBJ2-5; 11 bases align to TRBD1. Germline V gene lookup returns CDR1 KGHSH and CDR2 LQKENI. The length of the CDR3 is 14 residues. J gave up 4 bases and V 5 bases, and 3 bases lay outside the gene matches. The CDR3 region is CASSGTGGRETQYF. The CDR3, as DNA: TGTGCCAGCTCAGGGACAGGGGGAAGAGAGACCCAGTACTTC. The whole variable domain, remainder taken from reference TRBV18 and TRBJ2-5, is NAGVMQNPRHLVRRRGQEARLRCSPMKGHSHVYWYRQLPEEGLKFMVYLQKENIIDESGMPKERFSAEFPKEGPSILRIQQVVRGDSAAYFCASSGTGGRETQYFGPGTRLLVL.

This clonotype was seen ten or more times. This chain uses TRBV7-2 with TRBJ2-2; no definite D call. Germline assignment: CDR1 SGHTA and CDR2 FQGNSA. The CDR3 spans 13 residues. V lost 5 bases, J lost 6 bases, and 10 bases lay in between. The CDR3 DNA is TGTGCCAGCAGCCTCAGTCTAGCCGGGGAGCTGTTTTTT. Amino acid sequence: CASSLSLAGELFF.

This clonotype turned up a few times. The rearrangement links TRBV12-3 or TRBV12-4 to TRBJ1-6; D is unclear. The V and J ends lost 6 bases and 4 bases respectively, with 10 bases between them. CDR3 length equals 14 residues. CDR3 residues: CASSSLRYNSPLHF. CDR3 nucleotides: TGTGCCAGCAGCTCCCTAAGATATAATTCACCCCTCCACTTT.

This clonotype has at least ten counts. The chain joins TRBV11-2 to TRBJ2-5; 7 nucleotides agree with TRBD2. CDR1 SGHAT and CDR2 FQNNGV come from the germline V gene. The J segment lost 5 bases and the V segment lost 4 bases, leaving 7 bases of the junction unmatched. The CDR3 is made up of 14 amino acids. CDR3 nucleotide sequence: TGTGCCAGCAGCTACGGACACGGGAGGGAGACCCAGTACTTC. Translated, it gives CASSYGHGRETQYF.

This clonotype was observed at least ten times. The chain employs TRBV7-2 and TRBJ1-1, with TRBD1 matching over 7 bases. V shed 5 bases and J 8 bases; nucleotides not matched to a gene: 11. CDR3 length equals 14 residues. CDR1 is SGHTA, CDR2 FQGNSA, per germline. The CDR3 DNA reads TGTGCCAGCAGCCTACCACGACAGGGTTCGGAAGCTTTCTTT. Translating gives CASSLPRQGSEAFF.

This clonotype was found many times. The V call is TRBV12-3 or TRBV12-4, the J call TRBJ1-1, with a tentative D call TRBD1 (6 bases). V gave up 6 bases and J gave up 0 bases, with 14 bases separating them. This CDR3 has 15 residues. The CDR3 is CASRRTANMNTEAFF. CDR3 bases: TGTGCCAGCAGGCGGACAGCGAACATGAACACTGAAGCTTTCTTT.

This clonotype was seen repeatedly, ten times or more. The J gene is TRBJ2-7, the V gene TRBV5-1; 9 bases fit TRBD2. Germline values: CDR1 SGHRS, CDR2 YFSETQ. V lost 3 bases and J lost 2; bases outside the gene matches: 15. This CDR3 is built from 18 residues. CDR3 in amino acids: CASSYGRAAGGVTYEQYF. The CDR3, as DNA: TGCGCCAGCAGCTACGGACGCGCAGCGGGAGGAGTGACCTACGAGCAGTACTTC.

This clonotype was observed at least ten times. This chain links TRBV6-1 with TRBJ1-1; no reliable D call. The germline CDR1 and CDR2 sequences are MNHNS and SASEGT. Between the trimmed V and J ends, which lost 3 bases and 1 base, there was a span of 12 bases. This CDR3 contains 15 residues. The CDR3 spells CASSETGSWNTEAFF. The CDR3 nucleotides read TGTGCCAGCAGTGAGACCGGGAGCTGGAACACTGAAGCTTTCTTT.